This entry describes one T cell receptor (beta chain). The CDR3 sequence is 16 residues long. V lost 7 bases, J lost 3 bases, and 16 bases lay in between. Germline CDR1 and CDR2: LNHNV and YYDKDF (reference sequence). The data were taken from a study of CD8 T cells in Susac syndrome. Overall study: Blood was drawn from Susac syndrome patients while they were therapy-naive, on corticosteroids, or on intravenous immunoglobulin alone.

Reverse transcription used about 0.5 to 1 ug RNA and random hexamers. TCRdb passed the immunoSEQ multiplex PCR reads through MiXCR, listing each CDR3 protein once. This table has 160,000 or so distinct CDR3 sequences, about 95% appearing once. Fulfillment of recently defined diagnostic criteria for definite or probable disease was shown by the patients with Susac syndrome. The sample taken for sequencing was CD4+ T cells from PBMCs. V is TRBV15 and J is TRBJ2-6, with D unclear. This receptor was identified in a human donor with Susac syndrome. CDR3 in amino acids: CATIYVPKVGANVLTF. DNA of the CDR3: TGTGCCACCATCTATGTCCCGAAGGTTGGGGCCAACGTCCTGACTTTC.